The 13 T cell receptor beta chains given below trace back to one sample, sequenced in a study of regulatory T cells in long-lasting Graves disease. The TCR beta library used iRepertoire HTBI primers with Arm-PCR amplification of CDR3. TCRdb used MiXCR to reprocess the multiplex PCR reads, holding one entry per CDR3 protein. Of roughly 500,000 distinct CDR3 sequences listed, less than 15% are singletons. Time point noted: newly diagnosed GD, antithyroid drugs for less than 3 months. The TCR library was made from RNA extracted from PBMCs. The sample also formed part of further work on T cells in Graves' hyperthyroidism and ophthalmopathy.

The sample consisted of peripheral blood mononuclear cells (PBMCs), taken at new diagnosis, from a patient treated with antithyroid drugs. The receptors originated from a woman aged 45-65 years with Graves disease.

This clonotype was picked up many times. The V gene is TRBV4-1, the J gene TRBJ2-7; possible D gene TRBD1, 6 bases. This CDR3 has 13 residues. V lost 4 bases to trimming and J lost 3 bases, with 10 bases between them. Germline loops: CDR1 MGHRA, CDR2 YSYEKL. The CDR3 nucleotides are TGCGCCAGCAGCCCGATACAGGGCTACGAGCAGTACTTC. Protein: CASSPIQGYEQYF.

In its sample, this clonotype was seen many times. The chain combines TRBV29-1 with TRBJ2-5; TRBD1 is a possible D gene (8 bases). CDR1 is SQVTM, CDR2 ANQGSEA, per germline. There are 14 residues in the CDR3. The V end was cut by 4 bases, the J end by 5 bases, with 17 bases between. CDR3 loop: CSVVGQGGWETQYF. DNA of the CDR3: TGCAGCGTTGTTGGACAGGGAGGGTGGGAGACCCAGTACTTC. Looking up the rest from reference TRBV29-1 and TRBJ2-5 gives the full variable domain: SAVISQKPSRDICQRGTSLTIQCQVDSQVTMMFWYRQQPGQSLTLIATANQGSEATYESGFVIDKFPISRPNLTFSTLTVSNMSPEDSSIYLCSVVGQGGWETQYFGPGTRLLVL.

This clonotype has at least ten counts. The chain recombines TRBV11-2 with TRBJ2-5; maybe TRBD1 (5 bases). V was pared by 5 bases and J by 2 bases, with 9 bases between. This CDR3 spans 13 amino acids. Germline CDR1 and CDR2: SGHAT and FQNNGV. The CDR3 sequence is CASSRQYQETQYF. The DNA for the CDR3 is TGTGCCAGCAGCCGACAGTATCAAGAGACCCAGTACTTC.

This clonotype was counted at least ten times. The genes are TRBV12-3 or TRBV12-4 and TRBJ1-4, with a possible D match to TRBD1 (5 bases). The CDR3 is 16 residues long. With 6 bases removed from V and 0 bases from J, the gap between germline ends came to 14 bases. The CDR3 region has the DNA TGTGCCAGCAGCCGTACAGGAACTGCAACTAATGAAAAACTGTTTTTT. Translation: CASSRTGTATNEKLFF.

The sample holds many counts of this clonotype. The V and J genes are TRBV29-1 and TRBJ2-1; weak D call: TRBD2 (6 bases). V gave up 6 bases and J gave up 5 bases, with 23 bases separating them. The CDR3 totals 16 residues. Germline V gene data show CDR1 as SQVTM and CDR2 as ANQGSEA. The CDR3: CSVEMGLASDHNEQFF. CDR3 coding DNA: TGCAGCGTAGAAATGGGGTTGGCTAGCGACCACAATGAGCAGTTCTTC.

The gene calls are TRBV19 and TRBJ1-1; D possibly corresponds to TRBD1 (5 bases). The CDR3 consists of 14 residues. Trimming shortened V by 1 base and J by 10 bases, and 16 bases separated the two germline ends. Germline lookup yields CDR1 LNHDA and CDR2 SQIVND (reference sequence). CDR3 nucleotide sequence: TGTGCCAGTAGTATAGTAAGGACAACAAAGGGAGCTTTCTTT. This encodes CASSIVRTTKGAFF.

This clonotype came up many times. J is TRBJ2-1 and V is TRBV28, with 7 bases aligning to TRBD2. Germline V gene lookup returns CDR1 MDHEN and CDR2 SYDVKM. V lost 2 bases to trimming and J lost 6 bases; unmatched junction nucleotides: 10. This CDR3 is 16 amino acids long. The CDR3 sequence is CASSLGDYLSPNEQFF. As DNA, the CDR3 is TGTGCCAGCAGTTTAGGGGACTACTTGAGTCCCAATGAGCAGTTCTTC.

To note about this clonotype: A much bigger clone sits one base away, suggesting this may be a read error. V and J are TRBV28 and TRBJ1-2; 7 nucleotides align to TRBD1. Germline CDR1 MDHEN, CDR2 SYDVKM. V gave up 8 bases and J gave up 4 bases; unmatched junction bases: 13. This CDR3 has 15 amino acids. CDR3 DNA: TGTGCCAGCCGTACGACGACAGGGCTCCTCTATGGCTACACCTTC. Translation: CASRTTTGLLYGYTF.

The CDR3 region has the DNA TGTGCCAGCAGCTTGGGACAGGGAGATACCTACAATGAGCAGTTCTTC. This encodes CASSLGQGDTYNEQFF. The J gene is TRBJ2-1, the V gene TRBV5-6; 7 bases map to TRBD1. V shed 0 bases, J shed 2 bases, and the junction held 5 bases outside the gene matches. CDR3 length: 16 amino acids. The germline gives CDR1 SGHDT, CDR2 YYEEEE. The full variable domain, completed using reference TRBV5-6 and TRBJ2-1, is DAGVTQSPTHLIKTRGQQVTLRCSPKSGHDTVSWYQQALGQGPQFIFQYYEEEERQRGNFPDRFSGHQFPNYSSELNVNALLLGDSALYLCASSLGQGDTYNEQFFGPGTRLTVL.

This rearrangement joins TRBV4-1 to TRBJ2-2, with unresolved D. The length of the CDR3 is 15 residues. Trimming pared 0 bases from V and 2 bases from J, leaving 7 bases between. Germline assignment: CDR1 MGHRA and CDR2 YSYEKL. The CDR3 here is CASSQDWANTGELFF. The CDR3 DNA follows: TGCGCCAGCAGCCAAGATTGGGCAAACACCGGGGAGCTGTTTTTT.

The table lists this clonotype with many counts. The CDR3 sequence: CASSDGVHSGNTIYF. The CDR3 DNA sequence: TGTGCCAGCAGTGACGGGGTCCACTCTGGAAACACCATATATTTT. The chain joins TRBV2 to TRBJ1-3; D remains unclear. This CDR3 is built from 15 residues. V lost 3 bases and J lost 0, with 9 bases in between. The germline V gene encodes CDR1 SNHLY and CDR2 FYNNEI.

The chain is built from TRBV7-8 and TRBJ2-7; 8 bases match TRBD1. This CDR3 comprises 16 residues. CDR1 SGHVS and CDR2 FQNEAQ come from the germline V gene. Trimming at V came to 0 bases and at J to 3 bases, leaving 7 bases not matched to a gene. The CDR3 is CASSLAPGQAFYEQYF. The CDR3 DNA follows: TGTGCCAGCAGCTTAGCTCCGGGACAGGCTTTCTACGAGCAGTACTTC.

This clonotype was counted many times. The chain employs TRBV12-3 or TRBV12-4 and TRBJ2-1, with D maybe TRBD1 (6 bases). The CDR3 is 14 amino acids. V dropped 6 bases and J dropped 4 bases, with 13 bases sitting between them. CDR3 sequence reads: CASRPATGYNEQFF. As DNA, the CDR3 is TGTGCCAGCAGACCCGCGACAGGATACAATGAGCAGTTCTTC.